The present T cell receptor (beta chain) was sequenced within a study of regulatory T cells in long-lasting Graves disease. Time point specified: persistent/refractory GD, antithyroid drugs over 5 years with positive TRAb. Preparation of the TCR library used RNA extracted from PBMCs. Construction of TCR beta libraries relied on iRepertoire HTBI primers and on Arm-PCR targeting CDR3 regions. In the authors' methods: Gene usage covered 62 TRBV and 13 to 15 TRBJ segments. In TCRdb, the multiplex PCR reads were re-called with MiXCR into one record per CDR3 protein. These V and J calls rely on TCRdb rather than the paper's analysis. The table has fewer than 600,000 distinct CDR3 sequences, roughly 23% seen once. CDR1 is MNHNS and CDR2 is SASEGT in the germline V gene. This CDR3 has 12 amino acids. Findings and caveats of the study: Persistent disease favored TRBV28, TRBJ1-2 and TRBJ2-5. Peripheral blood was the sole material, not thyroid tissue.

To note about this clonotype: Its specificity is not known. The junction and the germline gene differ at one end; a read error may be behind it.

The sequences come from peripheral blood mononuclear cells (PBMCs), collected when the disease was refractory, from a patient treated with antithyroid drugs. V is TRBV6-1 and J is TRBJ2-5; D unclear. This clonotype was obtained from a female donor with Graves disease. The DNA of the CDR3 is TGTGCCAGCAGTAACTCCCGGGCCCCAGCTGACTTC. Its translation is CASSNSRAPADF.